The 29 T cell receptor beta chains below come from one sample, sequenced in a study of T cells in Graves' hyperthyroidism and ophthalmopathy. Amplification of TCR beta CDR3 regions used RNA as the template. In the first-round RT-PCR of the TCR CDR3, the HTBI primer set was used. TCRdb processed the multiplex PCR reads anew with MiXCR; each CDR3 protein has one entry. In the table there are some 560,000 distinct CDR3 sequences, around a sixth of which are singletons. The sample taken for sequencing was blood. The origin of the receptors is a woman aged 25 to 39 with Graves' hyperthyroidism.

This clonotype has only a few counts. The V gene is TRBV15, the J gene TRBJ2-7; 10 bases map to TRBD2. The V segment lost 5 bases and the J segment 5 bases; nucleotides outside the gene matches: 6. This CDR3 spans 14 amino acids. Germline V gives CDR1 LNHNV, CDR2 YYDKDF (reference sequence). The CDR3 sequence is CATSFAGTSDEQYF. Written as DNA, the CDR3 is TGTGCCACCAGCTTCGCCGGGACTAGCGACGAGCAGTACTTC.

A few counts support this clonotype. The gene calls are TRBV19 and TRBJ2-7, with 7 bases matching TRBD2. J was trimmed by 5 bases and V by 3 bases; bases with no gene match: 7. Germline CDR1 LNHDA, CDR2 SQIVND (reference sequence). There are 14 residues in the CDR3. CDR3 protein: CASSIGLVTDEQYF. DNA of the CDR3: TGTGCCAGTAGTATTGGACTAGTAACAGACGAGCAGTACTTC.

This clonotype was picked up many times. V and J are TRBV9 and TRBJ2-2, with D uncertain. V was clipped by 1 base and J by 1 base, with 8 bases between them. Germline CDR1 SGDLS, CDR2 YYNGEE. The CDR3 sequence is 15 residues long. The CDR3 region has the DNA TGTGCCAGCAGCGTAAGGACGGGGAACACCGGGGAGCTGTTTTTT. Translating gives CASSVRTGNTGELFF. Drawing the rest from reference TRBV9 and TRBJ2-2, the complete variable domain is DSGVTQTPKHLITATGQRVTLRCSPRSGDLSVYWYQQSLDQGLQFLIQYYNGEERAKGNILERFSAQQFPDLHSELNLSSLELGDSALYFCASSVRTGNTGELFFGEGSRLTVL.

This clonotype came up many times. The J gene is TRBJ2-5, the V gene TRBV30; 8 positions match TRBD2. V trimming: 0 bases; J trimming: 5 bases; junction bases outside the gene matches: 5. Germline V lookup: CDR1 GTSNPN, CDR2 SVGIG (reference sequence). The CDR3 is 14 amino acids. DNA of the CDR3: TGTGCCTGGAGTGTACACGGGAGGGAGGAGACCCAGTACTTC. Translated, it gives CAWSVHGREETQYF.

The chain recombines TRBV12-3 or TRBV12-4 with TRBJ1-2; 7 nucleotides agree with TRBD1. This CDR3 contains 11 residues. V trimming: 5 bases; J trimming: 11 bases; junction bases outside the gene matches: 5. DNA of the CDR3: TGTGCCAGCAGTCCTGACAGGGAATACACCTTC. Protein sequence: CASSPDREYTF.

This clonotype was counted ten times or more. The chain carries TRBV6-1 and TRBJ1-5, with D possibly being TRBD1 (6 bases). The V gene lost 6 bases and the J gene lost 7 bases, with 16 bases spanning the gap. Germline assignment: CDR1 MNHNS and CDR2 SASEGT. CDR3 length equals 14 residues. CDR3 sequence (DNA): TGTGCCAGCAGCCGCGACAGGACTTGGCAGCCCCAGCATTTT. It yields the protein CASSRDRTWQPQHF.

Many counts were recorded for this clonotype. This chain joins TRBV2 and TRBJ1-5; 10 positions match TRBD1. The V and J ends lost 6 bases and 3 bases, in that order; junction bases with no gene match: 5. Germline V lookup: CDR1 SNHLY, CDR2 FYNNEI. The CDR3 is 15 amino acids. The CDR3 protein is CASRHGQGVNQPQHF. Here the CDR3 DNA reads TGTGCCAGCAGACATGGACAGGGGGTCAATCAGCCCCAGCATTTT.

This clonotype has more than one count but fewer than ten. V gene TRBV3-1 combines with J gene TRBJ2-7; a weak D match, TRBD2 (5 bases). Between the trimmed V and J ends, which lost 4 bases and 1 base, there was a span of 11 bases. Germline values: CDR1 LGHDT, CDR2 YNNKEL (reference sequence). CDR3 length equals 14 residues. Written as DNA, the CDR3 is TGTGCCAGCAGCCCGGAGAGCGGTTCCTACGAGCAGTACTTC. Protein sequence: CASSPESGSYEQYF.

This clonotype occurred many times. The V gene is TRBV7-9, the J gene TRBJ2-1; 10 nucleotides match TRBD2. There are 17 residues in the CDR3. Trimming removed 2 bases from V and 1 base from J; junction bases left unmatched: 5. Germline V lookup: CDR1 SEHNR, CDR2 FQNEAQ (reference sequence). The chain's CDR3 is CASSLYSGRRSYNEQFF. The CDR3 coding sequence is TGTGCCAGCAGCTTATATAGCGGGAGGAGATCCTACAATGAGCAGTTCTTC.

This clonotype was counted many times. The CDR3 reads CASSTINTEAFF. The CDR3 region has the DNA TGTGCCAGCAGCACGATTAACACTGAAGCTTTCTTT. The gene calls are TRBV11-2 and TRBJ1-1; D call uncertain. Per germline, CDR1 SGHAT and CDR2 FQNNGV. This CDR3 contains 12 residues. V lost 5 bases to trimming and J lost 2 bases, with 6 bases between them.

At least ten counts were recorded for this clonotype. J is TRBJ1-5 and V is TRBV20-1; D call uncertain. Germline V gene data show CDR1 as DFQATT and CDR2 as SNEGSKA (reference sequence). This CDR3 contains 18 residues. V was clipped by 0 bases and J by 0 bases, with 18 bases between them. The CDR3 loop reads CSARDRPIGGYSNQPQHF. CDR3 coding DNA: TGCAGTGCTAGAGATCGCCCCATTGGTGGCTATAGCAATCAGCCCCAGCATTTT.

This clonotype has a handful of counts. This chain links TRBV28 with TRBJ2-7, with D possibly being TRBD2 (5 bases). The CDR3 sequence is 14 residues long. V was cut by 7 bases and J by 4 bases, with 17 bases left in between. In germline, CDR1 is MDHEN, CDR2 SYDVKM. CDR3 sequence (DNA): TGTGCCAGCACCTCAGACGGGAATACGTACGAGCAGTACTTC. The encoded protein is CASTSDGNTYEQYF.

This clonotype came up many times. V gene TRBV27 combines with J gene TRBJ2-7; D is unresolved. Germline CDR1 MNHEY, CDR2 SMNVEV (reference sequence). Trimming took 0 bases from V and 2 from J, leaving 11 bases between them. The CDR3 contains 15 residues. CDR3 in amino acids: CASSLSGDVTYEQYF. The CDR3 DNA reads TGTGCCAGCAGTTTATCAGGCGACGTGACCTACGAGCAGTACTTC.

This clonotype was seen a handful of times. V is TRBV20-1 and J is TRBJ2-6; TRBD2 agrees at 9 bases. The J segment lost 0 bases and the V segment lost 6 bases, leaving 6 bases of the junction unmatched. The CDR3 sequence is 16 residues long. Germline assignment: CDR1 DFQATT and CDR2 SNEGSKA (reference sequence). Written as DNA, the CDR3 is TGCAGTGCGCCTCTAGCGGGAAGCTCTGGGGCCAACGTCCTGACTTTC. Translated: CSAPLAGSSGANVLTF.

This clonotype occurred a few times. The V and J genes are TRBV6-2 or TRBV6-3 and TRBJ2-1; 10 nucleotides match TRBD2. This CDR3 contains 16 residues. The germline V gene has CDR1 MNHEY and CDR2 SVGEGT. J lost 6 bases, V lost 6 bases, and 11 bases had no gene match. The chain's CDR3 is CASSLAGGPPLNEQFF. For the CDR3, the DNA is TGTGCCAGCAGCTTAGCGGGAGGCCCCCCTCTCAATGAGCAGTTCTTC.

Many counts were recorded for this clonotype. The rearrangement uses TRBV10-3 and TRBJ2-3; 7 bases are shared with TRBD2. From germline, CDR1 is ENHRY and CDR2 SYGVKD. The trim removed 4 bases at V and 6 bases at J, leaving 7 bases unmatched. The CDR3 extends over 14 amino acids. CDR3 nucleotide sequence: TGTGCCATCAGTGCCACGGGAGGCCTGGATACGCAGTATTTT. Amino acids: CAISATGGLDTQYF.

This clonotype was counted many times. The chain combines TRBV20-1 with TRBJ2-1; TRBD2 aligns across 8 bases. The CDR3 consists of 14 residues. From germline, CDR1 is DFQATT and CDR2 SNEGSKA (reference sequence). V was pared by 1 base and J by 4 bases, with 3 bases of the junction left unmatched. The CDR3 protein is CSARVGGEYNEQFF. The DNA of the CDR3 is TGCAGTGCTAGAGTCGGGGGGGAGTACAATGAGCAGTTCTTC.

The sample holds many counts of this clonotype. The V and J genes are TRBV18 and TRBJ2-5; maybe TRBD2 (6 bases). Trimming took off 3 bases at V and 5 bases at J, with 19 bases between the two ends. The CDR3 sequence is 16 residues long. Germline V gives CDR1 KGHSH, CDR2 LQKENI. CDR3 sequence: CASSPLPGLRTETQYF. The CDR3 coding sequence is TGTGCCAGCTCACCCCTGCCGGGACTCAGGACGGAGACCCAGTACTTC.

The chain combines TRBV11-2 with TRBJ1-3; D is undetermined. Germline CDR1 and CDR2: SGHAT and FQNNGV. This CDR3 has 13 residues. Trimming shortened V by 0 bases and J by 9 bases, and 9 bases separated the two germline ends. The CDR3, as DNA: TGTGCCAGCAGCTTAGAAGGGCAGATCACCATATATTTT. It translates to CASSLEGQITIYF.

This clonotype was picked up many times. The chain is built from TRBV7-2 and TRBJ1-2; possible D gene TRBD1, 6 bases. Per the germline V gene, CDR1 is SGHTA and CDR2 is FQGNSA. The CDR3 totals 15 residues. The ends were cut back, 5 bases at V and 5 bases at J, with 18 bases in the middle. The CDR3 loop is CASSDNTGTQYGYTF. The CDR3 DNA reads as TGTGCCAGCAGCGACAATACCGGGACACAATATGGCTACACCTTC.

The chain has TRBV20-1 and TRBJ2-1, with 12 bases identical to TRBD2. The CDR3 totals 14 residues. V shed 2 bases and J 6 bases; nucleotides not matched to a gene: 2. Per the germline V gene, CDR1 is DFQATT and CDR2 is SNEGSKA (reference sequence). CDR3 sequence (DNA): TGCAGTGCTAGACTGACTAGCGGGAGCAATGAGCAGTTCTTC. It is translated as CSARLTSGSNEQFF.

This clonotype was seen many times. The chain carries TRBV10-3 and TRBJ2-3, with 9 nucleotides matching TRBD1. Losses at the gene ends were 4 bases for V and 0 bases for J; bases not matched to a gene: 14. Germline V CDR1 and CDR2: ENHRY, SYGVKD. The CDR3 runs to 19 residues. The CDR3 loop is CAISGRTGAAESSTDTQYF. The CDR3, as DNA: TGTGCCATCAGTGGGCGGACAGGGGCCGCCGAATCGAGCACAGATACGCAGTATTTT.

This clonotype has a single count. CDR3 amino acids: CASSQDGIAYSNQPQHF. CDR3 in DNA: TGCGCCAGCAGCCAAGATGGGATAGCGTATAGCAATCAGCCCCAGCATTTT. J is TRBJ1-5 and V is TRBV4-1, with unresolved D. Trimming shortened V by 0 bases and J by 0 bases, and 12 bases separated the two germline ends. Germline CDR1 reads MGHRA; CDR2 reads YSYEKL. This CDR3 contains 17 residues.

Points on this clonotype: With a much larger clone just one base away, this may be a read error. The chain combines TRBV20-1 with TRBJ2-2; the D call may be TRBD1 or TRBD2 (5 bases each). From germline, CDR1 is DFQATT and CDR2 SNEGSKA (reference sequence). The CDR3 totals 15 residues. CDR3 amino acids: CSASSSQWGTGELLF. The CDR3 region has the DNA TGCAGTGCGAGCTCGAGCCAGTGGGGGACCGGGGAGCTGCTTTTT.

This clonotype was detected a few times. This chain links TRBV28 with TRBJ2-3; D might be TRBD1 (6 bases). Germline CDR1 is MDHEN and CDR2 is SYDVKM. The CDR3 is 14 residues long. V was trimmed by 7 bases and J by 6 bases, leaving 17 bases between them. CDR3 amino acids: CASTYGGPLDTQYF. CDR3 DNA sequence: TGTGCCAGCACTTATGGGGGCCCATTGGATACGCAGTATTTT. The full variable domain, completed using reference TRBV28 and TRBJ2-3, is DVKVTQSSRYLVKRTGEKVFLECVQDMDHENMFWYRQDPGLGLRLIYFSYDVKMKEKGDIPEGYSVSREKKERFSLILESASTNQTSMYLCASTYGGPLDTQYFGPGTRLTVL.

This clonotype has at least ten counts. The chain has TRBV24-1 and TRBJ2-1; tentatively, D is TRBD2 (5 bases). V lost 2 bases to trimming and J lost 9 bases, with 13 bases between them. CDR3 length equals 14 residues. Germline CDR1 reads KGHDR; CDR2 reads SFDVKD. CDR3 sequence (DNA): TGTGCCACCAGTGATTCGCTAGCTTTTGGTGAGCAGTTCTTC. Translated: CATSDSLAFGEQFF.

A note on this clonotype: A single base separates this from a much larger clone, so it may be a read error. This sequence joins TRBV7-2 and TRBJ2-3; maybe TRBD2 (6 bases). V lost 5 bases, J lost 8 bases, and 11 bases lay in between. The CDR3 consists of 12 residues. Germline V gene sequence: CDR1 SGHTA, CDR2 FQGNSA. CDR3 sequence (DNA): TGTGCCAGCAGCCGGGTGGGAGGTACGCAGTATTTT. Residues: CASSRVGGTQYF.

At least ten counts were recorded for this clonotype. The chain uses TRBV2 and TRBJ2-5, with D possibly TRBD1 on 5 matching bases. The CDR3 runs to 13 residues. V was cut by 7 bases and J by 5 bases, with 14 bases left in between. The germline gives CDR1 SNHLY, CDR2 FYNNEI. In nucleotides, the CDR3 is TGTGCCAGCAACTACGACAGTCGGGAGACCCAGTACTTC. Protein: CASNYDSRETQYF. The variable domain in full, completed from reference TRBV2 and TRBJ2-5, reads EPEVTQTPSHQVTQMGQEVILRCVPISNHLYFYWYRQILGQKVEFLVSFYNNEISEKSEIFDDQFSVERPDGSNFTLKIRSTKLEDSAMYFCASNYDSRETQYFGPGTRLLVL.

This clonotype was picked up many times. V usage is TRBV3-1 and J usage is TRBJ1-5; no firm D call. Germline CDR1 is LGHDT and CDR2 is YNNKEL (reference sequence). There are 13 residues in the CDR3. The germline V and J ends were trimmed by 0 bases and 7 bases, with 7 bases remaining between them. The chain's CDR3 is CASSQDEAQPQHF. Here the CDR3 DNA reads TGTGCCAGCAGCCAAGATGAAGCCCAGCCCCAGCATTTT. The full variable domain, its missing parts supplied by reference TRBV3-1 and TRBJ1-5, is DTAVSQTPKYLVTQMGNDKSIKCEQNLGHDTMYWYKQDSKKFLKIMFSYNNKELIINETVPNRFSPKSPDKAHLNLHINSLELGDSAVYFCASSQDEAQPQHFGDGTRLSIL.